A single sample is the source of the 30 T cell receptor beta chains below, sequenced in a study of T cells in Graves' hyperthyroidism and ophthalmopathy. There were TCR beta CDR3 regions amplified from RNA transcripts. HTBI primers were the set used in a first-round RT-PCR of the TCR CDR3. Via MiXCR, TCRdb re-called the multiplex PCR reads, giving one row per CDR3 protein. The table has about 180,000 distinct CDR3 sequences, about a sixth seen once. Sequenced sample: blood. These receptors came from a woman between 50 and 59 years old with Graves' hyperthyroidism.

This clonotype showed up many times. The rearrangement links TRBV7-2 to TRBJ2-1; 7 bases agree with TRBD2. The V gene end was trimmed by 5 bases and the J gene end by 0 bases; junction bases not matched to a gene: 16. Germline values: CDR1 SGHTA, CDR2 FQGNSA. The length of the CDR3 is 19 residues. CDR3 loop: CASSRNPGGSFSSYNEQFF. DNA of the CDR3: TGTGCCAGCAGCAGAAACCCCGGGGGGTCTTTTAGCTCCTACAATGAGCAGTTCTTC.

This clonotype was observed many times. This chain joins TRBV5-1 and TRBJ1-2; 7 bases agree with TRBD1. J gave up 4 bases and V 7 bases, and 16 bases lay outside the gene matches. Germline V gene data show CDR1 as SGHRS and CDR2 as YFSETQ. This CDR3 has 16 residues. CDR3 DNA: TGCGCCAGCTCTCCGAAAACACAGGGGTCGGGCTATGGCTACACCTTC. Translation gives CASSPKTQGSGYGYTF.

This clonotype has a count of ten or more. The V and J genes are TRBV2 and TRBJ1-6; D uncertain. Germline V CDR1 and CDR2: SNHLY, FYNNEI. With 3 bases removed from V and 9 bases from J, the gap between germline ends came to 12 bases. The CDR3 runs 14 residues. The CDR3 nucleotides are TGTGCCAGCAGTGAGAGCGGCAGCCGTTCACCCCTCCACTTT. Residues: CASSESGSRSPLHF.

In this sample, this clonotype turned up once. The chain couples TRBV15 to TRBJ2-5; no reliable D call. Trimming left V 3 bases short and J 2 bases short, with 22 bases between. The germline CDR1 and CDR2 sequences are LNHNV and YYDKDF (reference sequence). The CDR3 is 18 amino acids. The CDR3 DNA sequence: TGTGCCACCAGCAGCGGGCAGCTGGGGTTGGGCAGTCAAGAGACCCAGTACTTC. The encoded protein is CATSSGQLGLGSQETQYF.

The rearrangement joins TRBV4-1 to TRBJ2-7, with 8 bases matching TRBD1. Germline CDR1 is MGHRA and CDR2 is YSYEKL. V was pared by 5 bases and J by 5 bases, with 8 bases of the junction left unmatched. This CDR3 has 14 amino acids. CDR3 loop: CASSDQGAVDEQYF. DNA for the CDR3: TGCGCCAGCAGCGACCAGGGGGCAGTCGACGAGCAGTACTTC.

This clonotype was seen repeatedly, ten times or more. The J gene is TRBJ1-5, the V gene TRBV28, with D unresolved. Trimming cost V 5 bases and J 1 base, with 9 bases left between them. This CDR3 spans 14 amino acids. The germline CDR1 and CDR2 sequences are MDHEN and SYDVKM. The CDR3 DNA follows: TGTGCCAGCAGTCAAATACTCAGCAATCAGCCCCAGCATTTT. Translation gives CASSQILSNQPQHF.

This clonotype came up many times. The rearrangement uses TRBV7-8 and TRBJ1-5; TRBD1 is a possible D gene (5 bases). The CDR3 is made up of 13 amino acids. V dropped 3 bases and J dropped 7 bases, with 10 bases sitting between them. Germline CDR1 SGHVS, CDR2 FQNEAQ. The CDR3 loop is CASSFPGRQPQHF. In DNA, the CDR3 is TGTGCCAGCAGCTTTCCAGGGAGGCAGCCCCAGCATTTT.

This clonotype was counted many times. V gene TRBV7-9 combines with J gene TRBJ2-7, with D unresolved. CDR1 and CDR2 (germline): SEHNR, FQNEAQ (reference sequence). V shed 1 base and J shed 0 bases, with 7 bases lying between them. The CDR3 consists of 14 residues. The CDR3 loop reads CASSLGFGSYEQYF. In DNA form, the CDR3 reads TGTGCCAGCAGCTTAGGTTTTGGCTCCTACGAGCAGTACTTC.

In its sample, this clonotype was seen many times. V usage is TRBV4-1 and J usage is TRBJ2-2; D gene uncertain. Trimming left V 2 bases short and J 7 bases short, with 5 bases between. The CDR3 totals 12 residues. Germline V lookup: CDR1 MGHRA, CDR2 YSYEKL. The CDR3 bases are TGCGCCAGCAGCCAACCTGGCGGGGAGCTGTTTTTT. It specifies CASSQPGGELFF.

There are many counts of this clonotype. J is TRBJ1-4 and V is TRBV3-1; unclear D gene. The germline V gene encodes CDR1 LGHDT and CDR2 YNNKEL (reference sequence). The CDR3 covers 15 residues. Trimming pared 0 bases from V and 6 bases from J, leaving 11 bases between. CDR3 coding DNA: TGTGCCAGCAGCCAAGATCAATACAGTGATGAAAAACTGTTTTTT. Residues: CASSQDQYSDEKLFF. The whole variable domain, remainder taken from reference TRBV3-1 and TRBJ1-4, is DTAVSQTPKYLVTQMGNDKSIKCEQNLGHDTMYWYKQDSKKFLKIMFSYNNKELIINETVPNRFSPKSPDKAHLNLHINSLELGDSAVYFCASSQDQYSDEKLFFGSGTQLSVL.

The table lists this clonotype with a few counts. This clone may be a read error of a much larger clone one base away. V gene TRBV7-3 combines with J gene TRBJ2-5, with 9 bases lining up with TRBD2. CDR1 and CDR2 from the germline V gene are SGHTA and FQGTGA. The CDR3 covers 19 residues. V gave up 5 bases and J gave up 5 bases; unmatched junction bases: 21. The CDR3 here is CASSPRPTPPSGGRETQYF. In DNA, the CDR3 is TGTGCCAGCAGCCCACGCCCAACTCCTCCAAGCGGGGGGAGGGAGACCCAGTACTTC.

The chain uses TRBV5-1 and TRBJ2-1, with 7 bases fitting TRBD1. Trimming at V came to 4 bases and at J to 8 bases, leaving 12 bases not matched to a gene. CDR3 length: 15 amino acids. CDR1 and CDR2 from the germline V gene are SGHRS and YFSETQ. CDR3 DNA sequence: TGCGCCAGCAGCCTCGACAGGGTCCTGGGGCATGAGCAGTTCTTC. Translated: CASSLDRVLGHEQFF. Together with reference TRBV5-1 and TRBJ2-1, the CDR3 gives the full variable domain: KAGVTQTPRYLIKTRGQQVTLSCSPISGHRSVSWYQQTPGQGLQFLFEYFSETQRNKGNFPGRFSGRQFSNSRSEMNVSTLELGDSALYLCASSLDRVLGHEQFFGPGTRLTVL.

This clonotype was detected ten times or more. The rearrangement joins TRBV11-1 to TRBJ2-5, with 8 bases aligning to TRBD2. Germline V gene lookup returns CDR1 SGHAT and CDR2 FQDESV (reference sequence). J was trimmed by 4 bases and V by 5 bases; bases with no gene match: 9. This CDR3 contains 15 residues. CDR3 protein: CASSRVRGGAETQYF. The CDR3 DNA is TGTGCCAGCAGCCGCGTACGGGGGGGAGCAGAGACCCAGTACTTC.

This clonotype was observed many times. The V call is TRBV19, the J call TRBJ2-7; 11 bases match TRBD1. The J segment lost 3 bases and the V segment lost 3 bases, leaving 1 base of the junction unmatched. Germline values: CDR1 LNHDA, CDR2 SQIVND (reference sequence). CDR3 length: 14 amino acids. The CDR3 DNA follows: TGTGCCAGTAGTATGGGGACAGGGGGCTACGAGCAGTACTTC. Translation gives CASSMGTGGYEQYF.

Comments on this clonotype: Possible read error: a much larger clone is one base away. The chain employs TRBV6-1 and TRBJ1-1; D is possibly TRBD1 (5 bases). Trimming pared 5 bases from V and 0 bases from J, leaving 19 bases between. Germline-derived CDR1 and CDR2 are MNHNS and SASEGT. This CDR3 has 17 residues. For the CDR3, the DNA is TGTGCCAGCAGTATCCTACCGCGGGGCAGTCTGAACACTGAAGCTTTCTTT. Amino acids: CASSILPRGSLNTEAFF.

This clonotype was seen many times. The chain is built from TRBV7-2 and TRBJ1-3; D is unresolved. Germline lookup yields CDR1 SGHTA and CDR2 FQGNSA. The CDR3 has 13 amino acids. Trimming took off 1 base at V and 3 bases at J, with 4 bases between the two ends. The CDR3 region has the DNA TGTGCCAGCAGCTTAGGATTTGGAAACACCATATATTTT. It specifies CASSLGFGNTIYF. Looking up the rest from reference TRBV7-2 and TRBJ1-3 gives the full variable domain: GAGVSQSPSNKVTEKGKDVELRCDPISGHTALYWYRQSLGQGLEFLIYFQGNSAPDKSGLPSDRFSAERTGGSVSTLTIQRTQQEDSAVYLCASSLGFGNTIYFGEGSWLTVV.

This clonotype has at least ten counts. Just one base apart from a much larger clone, this may be a read error. This chain uses TRBV12-3 or TRBV12-4 with TRBJ1-5; the match to TRBD1 covers 7 bases. The CDR3 length is 13 residues. V gave up 5 bases and J gave up 9 bases; unmatched junction bases: 7. For the CDR3, the DNA is TGTGCCAGCAGTCCGACAGGGATTCGGCCCCAGCATTTT. Protein sequence: CASSPTGIRPQHF.

A few counts support this clonotype. With a much larger clone just one base away, this may be a read error. This sequence joins TRBV2 and TRBJ2-3; TRBD2 matches at 10 bases. Per germline, CDR1 SNHLY and CDR2 FYNNEI. The CDR3 has 18 residues. CDR3: CASILTTASGGSTDTQCF. The CDR3 bases are TGTGCCAGCATTCTAACCACCGCTAGCGGGGGTAGCACAGATACGCAGTGTTTT.

Of note for this clonotype: The junction differs from germline at one of its ends, possibly a read error. The J gene is TRBJ1-1, the V gene TRBV5-1, with 7 bases identical to TRBD1. The CDR3 covers 14 residues. Germline CDR1 is SGHRS and CDR2 is YFSETQ. CDR3 nucleotide sequence: TGCGCCAGCAGCTTGGAAGTCAGGGGGACTGGAGCTTTCTTT. Its protein is CASSLEVRGTGAFF.

This clonotype was found many times. This chain joins TRBV9 and TRBJ2-7; 12 bases map to TRBD2. Germline assignment: CDR1 SGDLS and CDR2 YYNGEE. The CDR3 runs to 15 residues. V was clipped by 4 bases and J by 6 bases; unmatched bases: 8. This CDR3 is CASSLASGGAAEQYF. The CDR3 DNA is TGTGCCAGCAGCTTAGCTAGCGGGGGGGCCGCCGAGCAGTACTTC.

This clonotype was seen more than once but under ten times. The DNA for the CDR3 is TGTGCCAGTAGTATGATGGGGCGGATAAACTCTGGAAACACCATATATTTT. Amino acid sequence: CASSMMGRINSGNTIYF. The chain is built from TRBV19 and TRBJ1-3; TRBD1 might be the D (5 bases). This CDR3 is 17 amino acids long. Germline CDR1 LNHDA, CDR2 SQIVND (reference sequence). Trimming removed 3 bases from V and 0 bases from J, with 15 bases in between. Drawing the rest from reference TRBV19 and TRBJ1-3, the complete variable domain is DGGITQSPKYLFRKEGQNVTLSCEQNLNHDAMYWYRQDPGQGLRLIYYSQIVNDFQKGDIAEGYSVSREKKESFPLTVTSAQKNPTAFYLCASSMMGRINSGNTIYFGEGSWLTVV.

In this sample, this clonotype turned up many times. The V gene is TRBV19, the J gene TRBJ2-3; 9 bases are a match to TRBD2. V dropped 6 bases and J dropped 0; count of bases not matched to a gene: 7. The CDR3 spans 16 residues. CDR1 LNHDA and CDR2 SQIVND come from the germline V gene (reference sequence). The CDR3 reads CASSLRLAESTDTQYF. In DNA, the CDR3 is TGTGCCAGTAGCCTACGACTAGCGGAGAGCACAGATACGCAGTATTTT.

Remarks on this clonotype: This may come from a read error, since a much larger clone is one base off. The chain is built from TRBV12-3 or TRBV12-4 and TRBJ1-4; possible D gene TRBD1, 5 bases. This CDR3 is 15 amino acids long. Trimming cost V 6 bases and J 6 bases, with 17 bases left between them. The CDR3: CASSPTGVEDEKLFF. The CDR3 nucleotides are TGTGCCAGCAGCCCTACGGGGGTCGAAGATGAAAAACTGTTTTTT.

This clonotype showed up many times. The gene calls are TRBV11-2 and TRBJ2-3; 8 positions agree with TRBD1. CDR3 length equals 15 residues. Unmatched junction bases numbered 11, after V lost 7 bases and J lost 5 bases. Per germline, CDR1 SGHAT and CDR2 FQNNGV. Here the CDR3 DNA reads TGTGCCAGCACCAAGGGGTCAGGGGGCCTAGATACGCAGTATTTT. Its protein is CASTKGSGGLDTQYF.

This clonotype was counted at least ten times. This CDR3 is CAIKGMNTEAFF. CDR3 bases: TGTGCCATCAAGGGAATGAACACTGAAGCTTTCTTT. The chain couples TRBV10-3 to TRBJ1-1; no clear D gene. Germline assignment: CDR1 ENHRY and CDR2 SYGVKD. This CDR3 is 12 amino acids long. V lost 7 bases and J lost 0, with 6 bases in between.

This clonotype was picked up one time. The rearrangement links TRBV27 to TRBJ2-1; no definite D call. Germline assignment: CDR1 MNHEY and CDR2 SMNVEV (reference sequence). The CDR3 has 14 residues. V was shortened by 9 bases and J by 6 bases, with 18 bases between the two germline ends. The CDR3 here is CASSAGRITNEQFF. CDR3 sequence (DNA): TGTGCCAGTTCAGCTGGACGGATAACCAATGAGCAGTTCTTC.

There are many counts of this clonotype. The chain combines TRBV9 with TRBJ1-2; D gene ambiguous. Trimming removed 2 bases at V and 2 bases at J, with 7 bases between. Germline V gives CDR1 SGDLS, CDR2 YYNGEE. The CDR3 covers 13 residues. CDR3 sequence: CASSVGSNYGYTF. Written as DNA, the CDR3 is TGTGCCAGCAGCGTGGGGAGCAACTATGGCTACACCTTC.

This clonotype was found many times. V usage is TRBV29-1 and J usage is TRBJ1-1; the match to TRBD1 covers 8 bases. Germline CDR1 reads SQVTM; CDR2 reads ANQGSEA. The CDR3 length is 12 residues. The trim removed 5 bases at V and 3 bases at J, leaving 2 bases unmatched. The CDR3 loop is CSVSDRDTEAFF. The CDR3 nucleotides are TGCAGCGTTTCGGACAGGGACACTGAAGCTTTCTTT.

This chain joins TRBV6-1 and TRBJ2-7; D is unclear. V was pared by 6 bases and J by 5 bases, with 23 bases between. The CDR3 is 16 amino acids. The germline CDR1 and CDR2 sequences are MNHNS and SASEGT. The CDR3 loop is CASSGYTLDTDDEQYF. Here the CDR3 DNA reads TGTGCCAGCAGCGGTTACACATTAGACACGGACGACGAGCAGTACTTC.

This clonotype was seen only a few times. The chain couples TRBV27 to TRBJ2-2, with D maybe TRBD2 (6 bases). The CDR3 runs to 17 residues. The V and J ends lost 4 bases and 3 bases respectively, with 18 bases between them. The germline gives CDR1 MNHEY, CDR2 SMNVEV (reference sequence). Here the CDR3 DNA reads TGTGCCAGCAGTTCTACCCTTGGGGGGACCGACACCGGGGAGCTGTTTTTT. Protein sequence: CASSSTLGGTDTGELFF.